The 16 T cell receptor beta chains presented below share a single source sample, sequenced in a study of brain T cells in children with intractable seizures. The assay was immunoSEQ multiplex PCR, and TCRdb's table has in-frame clones only and misses some. The sample has under 150,000 clones, 85% to 95% seen once. The sample in question was peripheral blood, obtained at surgery. Receptors originate from a boy in the first two years of life with hemimegalencephaly and intractable seizures.

This clone showed up just once. The rearrangement joins TRBV5-4 to TRBJ2-7; TRBD2 agrees at 15 bases. CDR3 length equals 16 residues. The germline V gene has CDR1 SGHNT and CDR2 YYREEE (reference sequence). V shed 0 bases and J 7 bases; nucleotides not matched to a gene: 5. For the CDR3, the DNA is TGTGCCAGCAGCTTGGAGGGACTAGCGGGAGGTATGGAGCAGTACTTC. It yields the protein CASSLEGLAGGMEQYF.

This clone has just a few counts. The rearrangement links TRBV19 to TRBJ1-2; 7 nucleotides align to TRBD1. CDR1 and CDR2 (germline): LNHDA, SQIVND (reference sequence). Trimming took 7 bases from V and 5 from J; bases not matched to a gene: 10. The CDR3 sequence is 14 residues long. In nucleotides, the CDR3 is TGTGCCAGTACCACCACGACAGGGCTATATGGCTACACCTTC. Its translation: CASTTTTGLYGYTF.

The chain couples TRBV7-9 to TRBJ1-3; the match to TRBD1 covers 9 bases. The CDR3 contains 14 residues. Germline trimming cut 7 bases from V and 3 bases from J; bases unmatched to any gene: 4. Germline-derived CDR1 and CDR2 are SEHNR and FQNEAQ (reference sequence). CDR3: CASTRGQGGNTIYF. The CDR3 coding sequence is TGTGCCAGCACCCGGGGACAGGGTGGAAACACCATATATTTT.

This clone was counted a single time. The V gene is TRBV7-9, the J gene TRBJ2-7, with D perhaps matching TRBD2 (5 bases). The V gene's germline CDR1 is SEHNR and CDR2 FQNEAQ (reference sequence). The length of the CDR3 is 14 residues. V was clipped by 5 bases and J by 3 bases, with 14 bases between them. CDR3 bases: TGTGCCAGCAGCCCTGGACTTTCCTTCTACGAGCAGTACTTC. It codes for CASSPGLSFYEQYF.

The rearrangement joins TRBV10-3 to TRBJ2-1; 7 bases are a match to TRBD1. Germline V gene sequence: CDR1 ENHRY, CDR2 SYGVKD. The CDR3 has 13 amino acids. V lost 6 bases, J lost 8 bases, and 7 bases stayed unmatched. This CDR3 is CAIRPGQRYEQFF. The DNA for the CDR3 is TGTGCCATCAGACCGGGACAGAGGTATGAGCAGTTCTTC.

The chain uses TRBV28 and TRBJ2-1, with D unresolved. Deletions cut 2 bases from V and 5 bases from J, with 7 bases between. This CDR3 is built from 13 residues. Per the germline V gene, CDR1 is MDHEN and CDR2 is SYDVKM. CDR3 sequence reads: CASSLSTNNEQFF. The DNA of the CDR3 is TGTGCCAGCAGTTTAAGCACGAACAATGAGCAGTTCTTC.

The chain employs TRBV29-1 and TRBJ1-1; 9 bases fit TRBD1. V shed 6 bases, J shed 4 bases, and the junction held 3 bases outside the gene matches. The CDR3 has 12 residues. Germline assignment: CDR1 SQVTM and CDR2 ANQGSEA. The CDR3 coding sequence is TGCAGCGTACGGACAGGGGCCACTGAAGCTTTCTTT. Translating it yields CSVRTGATEAFF.

Written as DNA, the CDR3 is TGTGCCAGCAGCGTAGACAGCCCCTATGGCTACACCTTC. Amino acid sequence: CASSVDSPYGYTF. This sequence joins TRBV7-9 and TRBJ1-2; weak D call: TRBD1 (5 bases). CDR3 length equals 13 residues. With 5 bases removed from V and 4 bases from J, the gap between germline ends came to 11 bases. Germline CDR1 reads SEHNR; CDR2 reads FQNEAQ (reference sequence).

The chain is built from TRBV30 and TRBJ1-5; unclear D gene. The CDR3 spans 13 residues. V was pared by 5 bases and J by 1 base, with 9 bases between. Germline-derived CDR1 and CDR2 are GTSNPN and SVGIG (reference sequence). CDR3 in DNA: TGTGCCTGGGGAGGGAGGAGCAATCAGCCCCAGCATTTT. Translation: CAWGGRSNQPQHF.

The V and J genes are TRBV7-3 and TRBJ2-5; 7 bases line up with TRBD1. CDR1 SGHTA and CDR2 FQGTGA come from the germline V gene. V trimming: 2 bases; J trimming: 1 base; junction bases outside the gene matches: 7. CDR3 length equals 16 residues. This CDR3 reads CASSLRQGDGQETQYF. Written as DNA, the CDR3 is TGTGCCAGCAGCTTACGACAGGGAGATGGCCAAGAGACCCAGTACTTC.

This chain joins TRBV23-1 and TRBJ2-2; tentative D call: TRBD1 (6 bases). TRBV23-1 is an ORF, and what it does is uncertain. CDR3 size: 16 residues. V was cut by 3 bases and J by 2 bases, with 13 bases left in between. The CDR3 spells CASSQTAGDNTGELFF. CDR3 sequence (DNA): TGCGCCAGCAGTCAGACCGCAGGGGACAACACCGGGGAGCTGTTTTTT.

This clone showed up just once. J is TRBJ2-7 and V is TRBV30; 12 positions match TRBD2. Germline V gene lookup returns CDR1 GTSNPN and CDR2 SVGIG (reference sequence). V was clipped by 4 bases and J by 6 bases; unmatched bases: 10. The CDR3 loop spans 15 amino acids. The CDR3 is CAWTRRTSGTSEQYF. DNA for the CDR3: TGTGCCTGGACCCGTAGGACTAGCGGGACGTCCGAGCAGTACTTC. Variable domain in full (rest from reference TRBV30 and TRBJ2-7): SQTIHQWPATLVQPVGSPLSLECTVEGTSNPNLYWYRQAAGRGLQLLFYSVGIGQISSEVPQNLSASRPQDRQFILSSKKLLLSDSGFYLCAWTRRTSGTSEQYFGPGTRLTVT.

The genes are TRBV21-1 and TRBJ2-3; the table's D call, TRBD2, was not checked against the DNA. TRBV21-1 is a pseudogene locus. The CDR3 runs 16 residues. As DNA, the CDR3 is TGTGCCAGCAGCAAAGTACTAGCGGGAGGTACAGATACGCAGTATTTT. This sequence encodes CASSKVLAGGTDTQYF.

The chain recombines TRBV5-6 with TRBJ1-2; 7 bases line up with TRBD1. The germline V gene encodes CDR1 SGHDT and CDR2 YYEEEE. The CDR3 contains 13 residues. Unmatched junction bases numbered 4, after V lost 0 bases and J lost 8 bases. The DNA of the CDR3 is TGTGCCAGCAGCTTGGGAAGGGGGCGAGGCTACACCTTC. Protein: CASSLGRGRGYTF.

The chain employs TRBV15 and TRBJ2-7; 8 nucleotides match TRBD1. The length of the CDR3 is 15 residues. Unmatched junction bases numbered 4, after V lost 0 bases and J lost 3 bases. CDR1 is LNHNV, CDR2 YYDKDF, per germline (reference sequence). The CDR3: CATSREQGGGYEQYF. CDR3 nucleotides: TGTGCCACCAGCAGAGAACAGGGGGGCGGCTACGAGCAGTACTTC. Looking up the rest from reference TRBV15 and TRBJ2-7 gives the full variable domain: DAMVIQNPRYQVTQFGKPVTLSCSQTLNHNVMYWYQQKSSQAPKLLFHYYDKDFNNEADTPDNFQSRRPNTSFCFLDIRSPGLGDTAMYLCATSREQGGGYEQYFGPGTRLTVT.

The V call is TRBV30, the J call TRBJ2-1, with TRBD2 as a possible D gene (6 bases). V was clipped by 3 bases and J by 9 bases, with 21 bases between them. CDR3 length: 15 amino acids. Germline V gene sequence: CDR1 GTSNPN, CDR2 SVGIG (reference sequence). CDR3 residues: CAWRWGIAGSAEQFF. In nucleotides, the CDR3 is TGTGCCTGGAGATGGGGGATCGCGGGATCGGCTGAGCAGTTCTTC.